Sequencing of this T cell receptor beta chain was carried out in a study of shared clonotypes between healthy human individuals. V was shortened by 4 bases and J by 4 bases, with 22 bases between the two germline ends. The CDR3 runs 18 residues. Germline CDR1 MDHEN, CDR2 SYDVKM. Investigators spread the genomic DNA of each subset evenly over several immunoSEQ plates. Generated by immunoSEQ multiplex PCR, the TCRdb table keeps only in-frame clones and is missing some. The sample shows roughly 590,000 clones, less than 97% of them seen only once. It was CD45RO-negative cells, positively selected for CCR7, that made up naive CD8 cells, with terminally differentiated effector memory CD45RA+ cells excluded.

The sequencing input was naive CD8+ T cells sorted from blood. The rearrangement uses TRBV28 and TRBJ1-4; D is possibly TRBD1 (5 bases). The clonotype was recovered from a woman aged 25 to 39 in good health. CDR3 in amino acids: CASSSSWGQGKLNEKLFF. The DNA for the CDR3 is TGTGCCAGCAGTTCGTCCTGGGGTCAGGGAAAGCTTAATGAAAAACTGTTTTTT.